This is a list of T cell receptor beta chains from one sample in a study of cytomegalovirus exposure and HLA in healthy donors. Repertoires were generated with immunoSEQ multiplex PCR, while TCRdb's copy carries only in-frame clones and drops some. Of 120,000 or so clones in the sample, about 74% are singletons; the top ten hold roughly 3.1%. Sequenced input: PBMCs. All receptors come from a man aged 30-40 years in good health and CMV-seronegative. Each CDR3 is given with its conserved first and last residue. D genes are given only for firm matches. Only part of the rows carry a size: once, few, many, or a class if the clone is expanded.

j_gene,d_gene,len,abundance,v_gene,CDR3aa,CDR3nt
TRBJ1-5,NA,15,few,TRBV7-9,CASTTSRSSNQPQHF,TGTGCCAGCACCACATCCAGGTCCAGCAATCAGCCCCAGCATTTT
TRBJ2-1,TRBD2,15,once,TRBV5-1,CASSSGGTSYNEQFF,TGCGCCAGCAGCTCCGGGGGGACCTCCTACAATGAGCAGTTCTTC
TRBJ2-1,TRBD1,16,NA,TRBV28,CASSLYGTGTYNEQFF,TGTGCCAGCAGTTTATACGGGACAGGGACGTACAATGAGCAGTTCTTC
TRBJ2-1,NA,15,NA,TRBV14,CASSQVLAAYNEQFF,TGTGCCAGCAGCCAAGTGTTGGCAGCCTACAATGAGCAGTTCTTC
TRBJ2-3,TRBD2,16,NA,TRBV5-8,CASSLARRGDTDTQYF,TGTGCCAGCAGCTTGGCTCGGCGGGGGGACACAGATACGCAGTATTTT
TRBJ1-5,NA,16,NA,TRBV27,CASRGLRAGEVQPQHF,TGTGCCAGCAGGGGTCTACGGGCAGGGGAAGTTCAGCCCCAGCATTTT
TRBJ1-6,TRBD1,16,NA,TRBV27,CASSLDRAFPNSPLHF,TGTGCCAGCAGTTTGGACAGGGCCTTCCCCAATTCACCCCTCCACTTT
TRBJ2-1,NA,16,once,TRBV30,CAWSPPGHTNYNEQFF,TGTGCCTGGAGTCCCCCAGGGCATACAAACTACAATGAGCAGTTCTTC
TRBJ2-1,NA,14,NA,TRBV19,CASTPGGALDEQFF,TGTGCCAGTACCCCCGGCGGGGCCCTCGATGAGCAGTTCTTC
TRBJ1-2,TRBD1,14,NA,TRBV9,CASSTGQGNYGYTF,TGTGCCAGCAGCACGGGACAGGGGAACTATGGCTACACCTTC
TRBJ1-1,NA,14,NA,TRBV19,CASSWGQPNTEAFF,TGTGCCAGTAGTTGGGGGCAGCCCAACACTGAAGCTTTCTTT
TRBJ1-1,NA,14,few,TRBV30,CAWSLGGGNTEAFF,TGTGCCTGGAGCCTAGGGGGGGGCAACACTGAAGCTTTCTTT
TRBJ1-1,TRBD1,15,NA,TRBV25-1,CASSEYGTVNTEAFF,TGTGCCAGCAGTGAATATGGGACAGTGAACACTGAAGCTTTCTTT
TRBJ1-5,NA,13,NA,TRBV2,CASTGYSNQPQHF,TGTGCCAGCACGGGTTATAGCAATCAGCCCCAGCATTTT
TRBJ1-5,TRBD1,18,few,TRBV5-1,CASSFRTGQESGNQPQHF,TGCGCCAGCAGCTTCAGGACAGGGCAGGAGTCGGGCAATCAGCCCCAGCATTTT
TRBJ2-7,TRBD2,16,few,TRBV7-3,CASSPDVAGATYEQYF,TGTGCCAGCAGCCCCGATGTAGCGGGGGCCACGTACGAGCAGTACTTC
TRBJ2-2,TRBD2,18,NA,TRBV18,CASSLAQRREAYTGELFF,TGTGCCAGCTCCCTAGCCCAGCGGCGGGAGGCCTACACCGGGGAGCTGTTTTTT
TRBJ2-3,TRBD2,16,NA,TRBV5-4,CASSSGLAETTDTQYF,TGTGCCAGCAGCTCCGGACTAGCGGAAACCACAGATACGCAGTATTTT
TRBJ2-7,TRBD2,15,NA,TRBV27,CASSFASGSSYEQYF,TGTGCCAGCAGTTTCGCTAGCGGGAGCTCCTACGAGCAGTACTTC
TRBJ1-1,NA,14,NA,TRBV27,CASRKPGLKREAFF,TGTGCCAGCAGAAAACCGGGACTAAAAAGAGAAGCTTTCTTT
TRBJ1-2,TRBD1,14,NA,TRBV30,CAWSQGGGNYGYTF,TGTGCCTGGAGTCAGGGGGGAGGTAACTATGGCTACACCTTC
TRBJ2-7,TRBD1,16,NA,TRBV6-5,CASSYSGTGMVYEQYF,TGTGCCAGCAGTTACTCCGGGACAGGCATGGTCTACGAGCAGTACTTC
TRBJ1-1,TRBD1,14,NA,TRBV6-1,CASSATGGHTEAFF,TGTGCCAGCAGTGCAACAGGGGGGCACACTGAAGCTTTCTTT
TRBJ2-3,TRBD2,16,NA,TRBV13,CASSLGFSGGVDTQYF,TGTGCCAGCAGCTTAGGTTTCTCGGGAGGTGTAGATACGCAGTATTTT
TRBJ2-1,TRBD2,16,NA,TRBV7-6,CASSLEAGGRVNEQFF,TGTGCCAGCAGCTTAGAGGCGGGAGGGCGGGTGAATGAGCAGTTCTTC
TRBJ2-7,NA,14,NA,TRBV6-7,CASSYSRGVYEQYF,TGTGCCAGCAGTTACTCCAGGGGGGTCTACGAGCAGTACTTC
TRBJ1-5,NA,14,NA,TRBV15,CATSRVTLDQPQHF,TGTGCCACCAGCAGAGTAACATTGGATCAGCCCCAGCATTTT
TRBJ2-7,TRBD2,14,NA,TRBV18,CASSPPGGSYEQYF,TGTGCCAGCTCACCACCGGGAGGGAGCTACGAGCAGTACTTC
TRBJ2-3,NA,18,NA,TRBV21-1,CASSIKTDRQGCADTQYF,TGTGCCAGCAGCATCAAAACAGACAGACAGGGGTGCGCAGATACGCAGTATTTT
TRBJ2-3,TRBD1,15,NA,TRBV27,CASRSDRGVTDTQYF,TGTGCCAGCAGATCGGACAGGGGAGTGACAGATACGCAGTATTTT
TRBJ1-6,TRBD1,17,NA,TRBV18,CASSDGTETTYNSPLHF,TGTGCCAGCTCAGATGGGACAGAGACAACCTATAATTCACCCCTCCACTTT
TRBJ2-7,TRBD1,14,NA,TRBV6-1,CASSEQGASYEQYF,TGTGCCAGCAGTGAACAGGGGGCCTCCTACGAGCAGTACTTC
TRBJ2-2,NA,18,NA,TRBV4-1,CASSQESEVNIMTGGLFF,TGCGCCAGCAGCCAAGAATCAGAAGTAAACATAATGACCGGGGGGCTGTTTTTT
TRBJ1-5,NA,13,NA,TRBV2,CASRQNWDQPQHF,TGTGCCAGCCGACAAAATTGGGATCAGCCCCAGCATTTT
TRBJ2-3,NA,12,NA,TRBV2,CASIRDTDTQYF,TGTGCCAGCATCCGGGACACAGATACGCAGTATTTT
TRBJ2-7,TRBD2,14,NA,TRBV19,CASSFTSGTYEQYF,TGTGCCAGTAGTTTTACTAGCGGAACCTACGAGCAGTACTTC